Listed here are 10 T cell receptor beta chains from one sample, sequenced in a study of CD8+ T cells in alopecia areata. Following extraction, RNA underwent reverse transcription to cDNA, which served as the sequencing template. Sequenced by immunoSEQ multiplex PCR; TCRdb stores in-frame clones only, minus some. Seen here are 100,000 to 140,000 clones, 84% observed once, and the top ten hold under 25%. As for treatment: oral pan-JAK inhibitor, 5-10 mg twice daily. Sample: CD8+ T cells sorted from blood, taken at week 24, from a patient treated with tofacitinib. All receptors derive from a human donor with alopecia areata.

The chain employs TRBV29-1 and TRBJ2-5; TRBD2 is a possible D gene (5 bases). The ends were cut back, 2 bases at V and 3 bases at J, with 10 bases in the middle. Germline CDR1 is SQVTM and CDR2 is ANQGSEA. The CDR3 loop spans 13 amino acids. CDR3 nucleotide sequence: TGCAGCGTTGAATGGGGAGCTAAAGAGACCCAGTACTTC. Protein sequence: CSVEWGAKETQYF.

The V gene is TRBV23-1, the J gene TRBJ2-3; D perhaps matches TRBD1 (5 bases). TRBV23-1 is an ORF for which the function is uncertain. This CDR3 contains 15 residues. V was clipped by 0 bases and J by 5 bases, with 12 bases between them. The DNA of the CDR3 is TGCGCCAGCAGTCAATCAGGGGAACACGAAGATACGCAGTATTTT. Encoded protein: CASSQSGEHEDTQYF.

The rearrangement uses TRBV13 and TRBJ1-1; tentatively, D is TRBD1 (6 bases). Trimming left V 0 bases short and J 5 bases short, with 10 bases between. The CDR3 totals 14 residues. The germline gives CDR1 PRHDT, CDR2 FYEKMQ (reference sequence). Written as DNA, the CDR3 is TGTGCCAGCAGCTTAGGTCAGGGGAAAACTGAAGCTTTCTTT. Its translation is CASSLGQGKTEAFF.

The gene calls are TRBV9 and TRBJ2-1, with 9 bases matching TRBD1. This CDR3 has 16 residues. Germline CDR1 SGDLS, CDR2 YYNGEE. V trimming: 6 bases; J trimming: 9 bases; junction bases outside the gene matches: 16. CDR3: CASTPDWDREWGEQFF. The CDR3 nucleotides are TGTGCCAGCACCCCCGACTGGGACAGGGAGTGGGGTGAGCAGTTCTTC.

V is TRBV25-1 and J is TRBJ2-7, with TRBD1 identical over 9 bases. This CDR3 region has 15 residues. Trimming cost V 6 bases and J 5 bases; bases outside gene matches: 11. Germline V lookup: CDR1 MGHDK, CDR2 SYGVNS. The CDR3 protein is CASRRGNRGPHEQYF. The CDR3 DNA is TGTGCCAGCAGAAGGGGCAACAGGGGGCCTCACGAGCAGTACTTC.

The J gene is TRBJ2-6, the V gene TRBV11-2; no reliable D call. The CDR3 is made up of 15 amino acids. V was trimmed by 2 bases and J by 0 bases, leaving 5 bases between them. Germline V gene lookup returns CDR1 SGHAT and CDR2 FQNNGV. The CDR3 reads CASSLTASGANVLTF. CDR3 nucleotide sequence: TGTGCCAGCAGCTTAACAGCCTCTGGGGCCAACGTCCTGACTTTC.

About this clone: An end of the junction does not agree with germline; a read error may underlie this. The chain couples TRBV6-1 to TRBJ1-4, with TRBD1 identical over 7 bases. This CDR3 has 16 amino acids. In germline, CDR1 is MNHNS, CDR2 SASEGT. The CDR3 is CASSEAHGTANEKPFF. CDR3 DNA: TGTGCCAGCAGTGAAGCCCACGGGACAGCTAATGAAAAACCGTTTTTT.

As to this clone: Given the absence of the conserved phenylalanine or tryptophan at the CDR3 end, a read error is likely. The rearrangement joins TRBV29-1 to TRBJ1-2; D is unclear. CDR1 and CDR2 (germline): SQVTM, ANQGSEA. The CDR3 extends over 13 amino acids. The V end was cut by 4 bases, the J end by 6 bases, with 15 bases between. The CDR3 spells CSVVGEGGNGYTL. In DNA, the CDR3 is TGCAGCGTTGTAGGCGAAGGAGGGAATGGCTACACCCTC.

CDR3 sequence (DNA): TGTGCCAGCAGCTTGGATCCAGGGAGAGATACGCAGTATTTT. Its protein product is CASSLDPGRDTQYF. The chain has TRBV5-6 and TRBJ2-3, with D perhaps matching TRBD1 or TRBD2 (5 bases each). Trimming cost V 0 bases and J 5 bases, with 10 bases left between them. Germline assignment: CDR1 SGHDT and CDR2 YYEEEE. The CDR3 contains 14 residues.

The chain recombines TRBV13 with TRBJ1-2; the D gene is possibly TRBD1 (5 bases). CDR3 length: 16 amino acids. V dropped 4 bases and J dropped 0 bases, with 15 bases sitting between them. Germline lookup yields CDR1 PRHDT and CDR2 FYEKMQ (reference sequence). DNA of the CDR3: TGTGCCAGCAGCTCGGGACCGAGGGGAGCTAACTATGGCTACACCTTC. This codes for CASSSGPRGANYGYTF.